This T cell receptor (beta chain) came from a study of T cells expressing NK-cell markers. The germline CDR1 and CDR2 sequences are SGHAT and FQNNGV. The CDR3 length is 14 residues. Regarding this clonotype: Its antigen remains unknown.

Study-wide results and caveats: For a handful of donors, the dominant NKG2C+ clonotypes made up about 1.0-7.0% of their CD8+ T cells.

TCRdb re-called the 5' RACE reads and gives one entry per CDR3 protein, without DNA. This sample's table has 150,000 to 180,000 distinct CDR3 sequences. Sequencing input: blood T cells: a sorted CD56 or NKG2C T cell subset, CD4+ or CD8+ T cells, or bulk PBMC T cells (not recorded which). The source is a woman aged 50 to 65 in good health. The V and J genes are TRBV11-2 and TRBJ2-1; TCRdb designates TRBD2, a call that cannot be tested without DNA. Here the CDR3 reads CASNPQGGLAEQFF.